The clone carrying this TCR beta chain was detected once. The data were produced by immunoSEQ multiplex PCR, yet TCRdb's version contains in-frame clones alone and is incomplete. The sample has about 2.3 million clones, roughly 90% seen once. The data belong to a study of shared clonotypes between healthy human individuals. Germline V gene sequence: CDR1 SNHLY, CDR2 FYNNEI. CDR3 size: 14 residues. V lost 4 bases, J lost 4 bases, and 13 bases lay in between. The TCR was taken from a man between 18 and 35 years old in good health. Some clones in this sample may be carry-over from other donors' samples. V gene TRBV2 combines with J gene TRBJ1-2; D unresolved. What was sequenced was naive CD4+ T cells from PBMCs. The subset: CD45RA+ positively selected. The CDR3 spells CASSGQTAFYGYTF. CDR3 nucleotides: TGTGCCAGCAGTGGGCAAACAGCCTTCTATGGCTACACCTTC. The whole variable domain, remainder taken from reference TRBV2 and TRBJ1-2, is EPEVTQTPSHQVTQMGQEVILRCVPISNHLYFYWYRQILGQKVEFLVSFYNNEISEKSEIFDDQFSVERPDGSNFTLKIRSTKLEDSAMYFCASSGQTAFYGYTFGSGTRLTVV.